This T cell receptor beta chain was identified during a study of T cell changes during pregnancy in multiple sclerosis. TCRdb's copy holds only in-frame clones and misses some; the assay was immunoSEQ multiplex PCR. The sample yields fewer than 75,000 clones, roughly 90% seen once. V was pared by 3 bases and J by 6 bases, with 20 bases between. CDR3 length: 17 residues. Germline lookup yields CDR1 KGHSH and CDR2 LQKENI. The sequence was collected from a female donor with multiple sclerosis, enrolled in a pregnancy study. Sequenced material: peripheral blood, taken in the second trimester of pregnancy. J is TRBJ2-2 and V is TRBV18, with D possibly being TRBD1 (5 bases). The CDR3 loop is CASSPLSGIGLAGELFF. Written as DNA, the CDR3 is TGTGCCAGCTCACCTCTTTCAGGGATCGGTCTCGCCGGGGAGCTGTTTTTT.